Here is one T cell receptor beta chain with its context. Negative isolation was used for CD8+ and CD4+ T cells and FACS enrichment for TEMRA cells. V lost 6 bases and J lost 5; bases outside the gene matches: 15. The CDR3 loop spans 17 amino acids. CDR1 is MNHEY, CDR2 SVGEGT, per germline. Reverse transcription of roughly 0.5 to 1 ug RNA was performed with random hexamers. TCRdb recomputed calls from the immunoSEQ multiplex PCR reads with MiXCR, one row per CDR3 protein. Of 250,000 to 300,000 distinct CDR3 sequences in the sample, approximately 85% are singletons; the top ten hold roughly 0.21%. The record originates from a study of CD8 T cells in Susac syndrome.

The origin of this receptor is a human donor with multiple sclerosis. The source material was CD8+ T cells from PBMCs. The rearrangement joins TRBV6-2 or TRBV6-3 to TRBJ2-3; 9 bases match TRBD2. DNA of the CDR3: TGTGCCAGCAGCCCCGAAGGGGTAGCGGGAGTTCAAGATACGCAGTATTTT. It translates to CASSPEGVAGVQDTQYF.